This T cell receptor (beta chain) was retrieved from a study of CD39 and CD103 CD8 tumor-infiltrating T cells. Overall study results and limits: Unlike DN TIL clonotypes, DP TIL clonotypes seldom appeared in blood.

V lost 4 bases, J lost 5 bases, and 6 bases stayed unmatched. The CDR3 sequence is 13 residues long. The germline V gene has CDR1 SGDLS and CDR2 YYNGEE. A note on this clone: Antigen specificity is unknown.

CD39 and CD103 defined DN, SP and DP subsets of CD3+CD4-CD8+CD45RA- TILs. Each sorted subset gave roughly 9,500 to 100,000 cells for genomic DNA. Clones were read by immunoSEQ multiplex PCR, and TCRdb kept only the in-frame ones, dropping some. The sample contains around 700 clones, roughly 55% of which appear only once. The source is a human donor with head and neck squamous cell carcinoma. The chain couples TRBV9 to TRBJ2-7; 7 nucleotides match TRBD1. Sample: CD39+ CD103+ CD8+ T cells sorted from the tumor. Described subset: CD103+CD39+ double-positive CD45RA- CD8 T cells. CDR3 nucleotide sequence: TGTGCCAGCAGCCTCGACAGGGACCACGAGCAGTACTTC. Protein sequence: CASSLDRDHEQYF.